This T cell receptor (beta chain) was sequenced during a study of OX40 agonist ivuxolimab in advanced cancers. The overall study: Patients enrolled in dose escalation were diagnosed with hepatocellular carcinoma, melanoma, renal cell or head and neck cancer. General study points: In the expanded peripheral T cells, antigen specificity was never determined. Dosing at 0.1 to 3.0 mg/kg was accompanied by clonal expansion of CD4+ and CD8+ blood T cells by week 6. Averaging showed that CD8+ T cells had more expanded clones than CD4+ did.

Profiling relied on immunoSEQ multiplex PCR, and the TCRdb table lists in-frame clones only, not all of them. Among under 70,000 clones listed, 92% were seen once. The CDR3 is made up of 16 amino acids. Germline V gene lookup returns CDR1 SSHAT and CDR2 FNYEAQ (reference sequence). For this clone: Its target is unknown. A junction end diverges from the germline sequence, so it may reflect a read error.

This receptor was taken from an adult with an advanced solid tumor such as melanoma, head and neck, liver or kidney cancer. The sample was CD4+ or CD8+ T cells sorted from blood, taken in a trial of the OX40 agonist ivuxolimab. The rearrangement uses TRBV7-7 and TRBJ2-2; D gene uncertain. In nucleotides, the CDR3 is TGTGCTAGCAGCTATTCGAAGCCGTCGAACACCGGGGAGCTGTTTTTT. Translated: CASSYSKPSNTGELFF. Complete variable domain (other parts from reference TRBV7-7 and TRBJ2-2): GAGVSQSPRYKVTKRGQDVTLRCDPISSHATLYWYQQALGQGPEFLTYFNYEAQPDKSGLPSDRFSAERPEGSISTLTIQRTEQRDSAMYRCASSYSKPSNTGELFFGEGSRLTVL.